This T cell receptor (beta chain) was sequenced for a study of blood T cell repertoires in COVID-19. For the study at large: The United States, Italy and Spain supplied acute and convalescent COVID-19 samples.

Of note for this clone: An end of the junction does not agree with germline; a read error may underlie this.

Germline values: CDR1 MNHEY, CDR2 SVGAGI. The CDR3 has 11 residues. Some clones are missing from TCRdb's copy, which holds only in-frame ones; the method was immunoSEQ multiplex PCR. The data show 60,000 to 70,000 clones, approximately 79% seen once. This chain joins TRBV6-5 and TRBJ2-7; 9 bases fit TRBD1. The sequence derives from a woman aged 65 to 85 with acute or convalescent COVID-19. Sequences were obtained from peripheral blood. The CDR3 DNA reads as TGTGCCAGCACTTACAGGGGGCTGCAGTACTTC. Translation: CASTYRGLQYF.